The 25 T cell receptor beta chains listed next were all sequenced from one sample in a study of T cell responses to AZD1222 COVID-19 vaccine. The protocol was immunoSEQ multiplex PCR, while the TCRdb copy is restricted to in-frame clones and leaves out a portion. The table has 100,000 to 150,000 clones, about 92% seen once. The source was peripheral blood, collected on day 0 of AZD1222 vaccination. Source of these receptors: an adult in good health.

The rearrangement uses TRBV12-3 or TRBV12-4 and TRBJ1-3; the D gene is possibly TRBD1 (5 bases). The length of the CDR3 is 12 residues. Trimming pared 10 bases from V and 2 bases from J, leaving 9 bases between. The CDR3 bases are TGTGCCACCGAAGGGGCTGGAAACACCATATATTTT. Translation gives CATEGAGNTIYF.

DNA for the CDR3: TGTGCCAGCAGTTCCCAAAGCACTGAAGCTTTCTTT. It specifies CASSSQSTEAFF. The rearrangement joins TRBV28 to TRBJ1-1; no reliable D call. CDR1 is MDHEN and CDR2 is SYDVKM in the germline V gene. The CDR3 totals 12 residues. The V end lost 4 bases, the J end lost 4 bases, and 7 bases lay between the germline ends.

This clone was counted a single time. The chain joins TRBV28 to TRBJ1-5; D ambiguous. Germline CDR1 reads MDHEN; CDR2 reads SYDVKM. The CDR3 covers 14 residues. With 1 base removed from V and 6 bases from J, the gap between germline ends came to 10 bases. CDR3 nucleotide sequence: TGTGCCAGCAGTTTATCATGGGGAAGTCAGCCCCAGCATTTT. It yields the protein CASSLSWGSQPQHF.

The chain recombines TRBV20-1 with TRBJ1-2; 10 bases map to TRBD1. In germline, CDR1 is DFQATT, CDR2 SNEGSKA (reference sequence). The CDR3 sequence is 15 residues long. With 3 bases clipped from V and 5 bases from J, the junction kept 9 bases outside the gene matches. CDR3 loop: CSASADRGRGYGYTF. For the CDR3, the DNA is TGCAGTGCTAGTGCCGACAGGGGGCGAGGGTATGGCTACACCTTC.

The V call is TRBV6-5, the J call TRBJ1-2, with D uncertain. The CDR3 sequence is 16 residues long. Germline V gene sequence: CDR1 MNHEY, CDR2 SVGAGI. The V end was cut by 0 bases, the J end by 5 bases, with 16 bases between. The CDR3 DNA follows: TGTGCCAGCAGTTACTCGCACCCTTCCCGCACTTATGGCTACACCTTC. Translating it yields CASSYSHPSRTYGYTF.

The chain is built from TRBV6-1 and TRBJ2-7; D not resolved. Per the germline V gene, CDR1 is MNHNS and CDR2 is SASEGT. V was shortened by 4 bases and J by 0 bases, with 19 bases between the two germline ends. This CDR3 contains 17 residues. This chain's CDR3 is CASSVNTLAEISYEQYF. The DNA of the CDR3 is TGTGCCAGCAGTGTTAACACTTTGGCGGAGATCTCCTACGAGCAGTACTTC.

This chain joins TRBV10-2 and TRBJ1-6; no clear D gene. This CDR3 spans 14 amino acids. V was shortened by 1 base and J by 7 bases, with 8 bases between the two germline ends. CDR1 is WSHSY and CDR2 is SAAADI in the germline V gene. This CDR3 is CASSEYAGNSPLHF. The CDR3, as DNA: TGCGCCAGCAGTGAGTATGCAGGAAATTCACCCCTCCACTTT.

This clone came up once. The rearrangement joins TRBV7-9 to TRBJ2-7; D gene ambiguous. Germline CDR1 is SEHNR and CDR2 is FQNEAQ (reference sequence). Trimming pared 5 bases from V and 5 bases from J, leaving 10 bases between. The CDR3 is 12 residues long. CDR3 coding DNA: TGTGCCAGCAGCCGAGACATGGACGAGCAGTACTTC. The encoded protein is CASSRDMDEQYF. The variable domain in full, completed from reference TRBV7-9 and TRBJ2-7, reads DTGVSQNPRHKITKRGQNVTFRCDPISEHNRLYWYRQTLGQGPEFLTYFQNEAQLEKSRLLSDRFSAERPKGSFSTLEIQRTEQGDSAMYLCASSRDMDEQYFGPGTRLTVT.

The J gene is TRBJ1-6, the V gene TRBV4-3; weak D call: TRBD1 (5 bases). V gave up 1 base and J gave up 6 bases, with 10 bases separating them. The CDR3 extends over 15 amino acids. CDR1 LGHNA and CDR2 YSLEER come from the germline V gene. The CDR3 nucleotides read TGCGCCAGCAGCCAAGTGGCAGGGACTAATTCACCCCTCCACTTT. The encoded protein is CASSQVAGTNSPLHF.

The gene calls are TRBV7-9 and TRBJ2-1; 12 bases align to TRBD2. Germline V lookup: CDR1 SEHNR, CDR2 FQNEAQ (reference sequence). The CDR3 extends over 17 amino acids. After removal of 3 bases from V and 11 bases from J, the junction contained 14 bases not matched to a gene. The CDR3 loop reads CASSFRGAGLAGTQQFF. CDR3 nucleotide sequence: TGTGCCAGCAGCTTTCGGGGCGCAGGACTAGCGGGGACACAGCAGTTCTTC.

The V call is TRBV4-3, the J call TRBJ2-1; 10 nucleotides match TRBD1. The trim removed 4 bases at V and 5 bases at J, leaving 5 bases unmatched. The CDR3 loop spans 15 amino acids. Germline V gives CDR1 LGHNA, CDR2 YSLEER. The CDR3 sequence is CASSLRDRGNNEQFF. CDR3 coding DNA: TGCGCCAGCAGCCTTCGGGACAGGGGAAACAATGAGCAGTTCTTC.

The table lists this clone with a count of one. V gene TRBV11-2 combines with J gene TRBJ2-6; D not certain. CDR3 length: 16 amino acids. The germline CDR1 and CDR2 sequences are SGHAT and FQNNGV. The ends were cut back, 8 bases at V and 3 bases at J, with 17 bases in the middle. In nucleotides, the CDR3 is TGTGCCAGCCCCGGAAGGAAGGGATATGGGGCCAACGTCCTGACTTTC. Protein: CASPGRKGYGANVLTF.

The J gene is TRBJ1-4, the V gene TRBV28; tentatively, D is TRBD1 (5 bases). Germline V gene sequence: CDR1 MDHEN, CDR2 SYDVKM. This CDR3 has 15 amino acids. V dropped 2 bases and J dropped 3 bases, with 10 bases sitting between them. CDR3 protein: CASSLGGTANEKLFF. The CDR3 nucleotides are TGTGCCAGCAGTTTAGGAGGGACCGCTAATGAAAAACTGTTTTTT.

The chain has TRBV19 and TRBJ1-2, with 10 bases fitting TRBD1. CDR1 and CDR2 (germline): LNHDA, SQIVND (reference sequence). The CDR3 extends over 14 amino acids. V shed 7 bases and J 3 bases; nucleotides not matched to a gene: 5. The CDR3 DNA sequence: TGTGCCAGTACCCCAGGACAGGGGGACTATGGCTACACCTTC. It translates to CASTPGQGDYGYTF.

The rearrangement links TRBV23-1 to TRBJ1-5, with 8 positions matching TRBD1. TRBV23-1 is given ORF status, its function remaining uncertain. J lost 2 bases, V lost 3 bases, and 6 bases had no gene match. The CDR3 contains 16 residues. The CDR3 loop is CASSQDREGGNQPQHF. The CDR3 DNA reads TGCGCCAGCAGTCAGGACAGGGAGGGAGGCAATCAGCCCCAGCATTTT.

The chain has TRBV6-5 and TRBJ1-2; D not resolved. Trimming left V 0 bases short and J 8 bases short, with 13 bases between. Germline V gives CDR1 MNHEY, CDR2 SVGAGI. This CDR3 has 14 amino acids. The CDR3 DNA reads TGTGCCAGCAGTTACTCGGCCCTCAGTGGCGGCTACACCTTC. This gives the protein CASSYSALSGGYTF.

The gene calls are TRBV3-1 (or the pseudogene TRBV3-2) and TRBJ2-6; TRBD1 matches 8 bases. The CDR3 contains 20 residues. The trim removed 0 bases at V and 0 bases at J, leaving 10 bases unmatched. CDR1 and CDR2 (germline): LGHDT, YNNKEL (reference sequence). This chain's CDR3 is CASSQDHSGTGYSGANVLTF. As DNA, the CDR3 is TGTGCCAGCAGCCAAGATCATTCCGGGACAGGTTACTCTGGGGCCAACGTCCTGACTTTC.

The V call is TRBV9, the J call TRBJ1-6; D remains unclear. Looked up from germline, CDR1 is SGDLS and CDR2 is YYNGEE. V lost 0 bases and J 7 bases, leaving 8 bases between the germline ends. The CDR3 length is 14 residues. CDR3: CASSVGQENSPLHF. The CDR3 DNA sequence: TGTGCCAGCAGCGTAGGTCAGGAAAATTCACCCCTCCACTTT. Full variable domain (outside the CDR3, taken from reference TRBV9 and TRBJ1-6): DSGVTQTPKHLITATGQRVTLRCSPRSGDLSVYWYQQSLDQGLQFLIQYYNGEERAKGNILERFSAQQFPDLHSELNLSSLELGDSALYFCASSVGQENSPLHFGNGTRLTVT.

The rearrangement links TRBV7-9 to TRBJ1-5; TRBD1 agrees at 10 bases. The CDR3 is made up of 15 amino acids. Germline V CDR1 and CDR2: SEHNR, FQNEAQ (reference sequence). V lost 5 bases to trimming and J lost 5 bases; unmatched junction nucleotides: 6. The CDR3 sequence is CASSETGTGDQPQHF. The DNA of the CDR3 is TGTGCCAGCAGCGAAACCGGGACAGGGGATCAGCCCCAGCATTTT.

The rearrangement links TRBV2 to TRBJ2-5, with D possibly TRBD1 on 5 matching bases. The germline gives CDR1 SNHLY, CDR2 FYNNEI. Trimming cost V 5 bases and J 5 bases, with 15 bases left between them. The CDR3 has 14 amino acids. CDR3 loop: CASSRTQGLETQYF. Written as DNA, the CDR3 is TGTGCCAGCAGTCGGACCCAGGGATTGGAGACCCAGTACTTC.

The J gene is TRBJ1-1, the V gene TRBV4-3, with D hard to call. The CDR3 length is 16 residues. Deletions cut 0 bases from V and 3 bases from J, with 14 bases between. Germline lookup yields CDR1 LGHNA and CDR2 YSLEER. The CDR3 DNA reads as TGCGCCAGCAGCCAAGATCGGCAAACCGGGCACACTGAAGCTTTCTTT. Protein sequence: CASSQDRQTGHTEAFF.

V is TRBV6-2 or TRBV6-3 and J is TRBJ2-7, with TRBD1 matching over 7 bases. J gave up 4 bases and V 5 bases, and 5 bases lay outside the gene matches. Per germline, CDR1 MNHEY and CDR2 SVGEGT. This CDR3 region has 13 residues. DNA of the CDR3: TGTGCCAGCAGTCGACAGGGCATTTACGAGCAGTACTTC. The encoded protein is CASSRQGIYEQYF.

The J gene is TRBJ1-2, the V gene TRBV7-2; D is undetermined. V lost 5 bases, J lost 2 bases, and 15 bases lay in between. The CDR3 runs 15 residues. From germline, CDR1 is SGHTA and CDR2 FQGNSA. The CDR3 reads CASSTREGWNYGYTF. DNA of the CDR3: TGTGCCAGCAGCACCCGGGAGGGCTGGAACTATGGCTACACCTTC.

This chain links TRBV4-3 with TRBJ1-1; D ambiguous. Trimming stripped 2 bases from V and 0 bases from J, with 7 bases between. In germline, CDR1 is LGHNA, CDR2 YSLEER. The CDR3 has 14 residues. CDR3 sequence: CASSQNLMNTEAFF. CDR3 bases: TGCGCCAGCAGCCAAAATTTAATGAACACTGAAGCTTTCTTT.

The chain has TRBV28 and TRBJ1-5; D not resolved. Germline CDR1 and CDR2: MDHEN and SYDVKM. The CDR3 covers 13 residues. V gave up 8 bases and J gave up 3 bases, with 11 bases separating them. In nucleotides, the CDR3 is TGTGCCAGCCGGGCAGGCCTCAATCAGCCCCAGCATTTT. This gives the protein CASRAGLNQPQHF.